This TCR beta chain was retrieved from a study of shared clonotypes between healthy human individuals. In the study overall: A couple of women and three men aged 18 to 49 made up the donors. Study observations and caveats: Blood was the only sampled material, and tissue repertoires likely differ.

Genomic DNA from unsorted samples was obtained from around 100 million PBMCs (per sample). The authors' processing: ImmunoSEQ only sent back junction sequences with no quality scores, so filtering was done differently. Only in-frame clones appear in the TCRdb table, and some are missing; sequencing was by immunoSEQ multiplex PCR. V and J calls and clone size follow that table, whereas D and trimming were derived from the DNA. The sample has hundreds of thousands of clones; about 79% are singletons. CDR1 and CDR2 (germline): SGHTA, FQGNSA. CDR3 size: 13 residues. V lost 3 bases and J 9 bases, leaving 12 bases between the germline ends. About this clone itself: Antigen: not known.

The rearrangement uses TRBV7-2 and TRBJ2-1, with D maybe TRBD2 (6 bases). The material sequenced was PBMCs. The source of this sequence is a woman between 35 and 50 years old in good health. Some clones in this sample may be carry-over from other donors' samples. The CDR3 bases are TGTGCCAGCAGCTTGTGGCGGGGCGGTGAGCAGTTCTTC. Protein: CASSLWRGGEQFF.